The entry that follows covers one TCR beta chain sequence. No cognate antigen has been identified for it. Base-call qualities are not available, and no considerably larger clone is one nucleotide away. PBMCs were isolated by Ficoll-Paque density gradient centrifugation. The data were produced on an Illumina NovaSeq 6000. TCRalpha and TCRbeta cDNA libraries were constructed by 5'RACE with constant-segment primers, with sample barcodes and unique molecular identifiers being introduced. RNA was extracted from every sample with Trizol reagent. Libraries were amplified in two PCR steps, with a second sample barcode and Illumina TruSeq adapters added in the second step. Libraries were sequenced on an Illumina NovaSeq with 2 x 150 bp paired-end reads. The authors' pipeline ran thus. Demultiplexing of reads and collapsing into UMI-guided consensus sequences were performed with migec v1.2.7. Using mixcr v2.1.11, UMI consensuses were aligned to TRA and TRB V and J templates and then assembled into clonotypes. A clonotype was counted as expanded or contracted only if both edgeR and NoisET called the change significant, with noise models trained on biological replicates. For edgeR calls, the thresholds were a false discovery rate-adjusted p below 0.01 and a log2 fold-change of 1. As an exploratory analysis of dynamics, max-normalized trajectories of the 1000 most abundant clonotypes were examined by PCA with hierarchical clustering. Separately sequenced CD4+ and CD8+ repertoires were used to assign a CD4 or CD8 phenotype to each responding clone. TCRdb reworked the public reads: Q25 trimming with fastp, MiXCR clone assembly, productive beta chains retained. When rows share a CDR3 protein, they turn into one entry using the most common DNA and genes. TCRdb, not the original authors, processed these V and J calls. The sample includes about 470,000 distinct CDR3 sequences, with 18% observed a single time. Together, the top ten hold around 12% of the sample.

This specimen belongs to a study of T-cell memory formation after mild COVID-19 (dated by TCRdb to about 2021). For context, the study as a whole: TCR sequence clusters from the two donors were largely donor specific. T-cell clones expanding and contracting after mild COVID-19 in two donors were tracked by longitudinal TCRalpha and TCRbeta repertoire sequencing. Two young, previously healthy adult volunteers made up the cohort, one male and one female.

The paper as a whole reports these results and caveats: Only two mild cases were covered in the study, and larger cohorts including severe cases with pre-infection samples were considered necessary. Contracting CD4+ clones appeared mostly in the CM and EM memory subsets, whereas CD8+ clones were enriched in EMRA. From day 15 to 85, contracting clones showed balanced CD4/CD8 phenotypes, whereas a second wave of clones that expanded from day 15 to 37 leaned towards CD4+. Some responding clones were detected in pre-infection memory, which suggested that pre-existing cross-reactive memory T cells had joined the SARS-CoV-2 response. Whether the second-wave clones peaking on day 37 were SARS-CoV-2 specific was not confirmed.

This clonotype was sampled from an adult woman who had mild COVID-19 (a few samples of this study predate the infection). The sample titles of this study are shuffled in the database, so cell type and time point are left out; the donor was told from shared clones. Source material: PBMCs or a T cell subset sorted from them (not recorded which).

The DNA sequence is as follows: TGCGCCAGCAGTCAGGGTCCGAGAGACAGGGGCACGTACGAGCAGTACTTC. This encodes CASSQGPRDRGTYEQYF. The chain uses TRBV23-1 and TRBJ2-7, with 8 junctional bases fitting TRBD1. TRBV23-1 is assigned to the ORF class and has an uncertain function. The germline V and J ends show losses of 3 bases and 4 bases respectively, and no gene match explains 14 bases of the junction. From the cysteine through the phenylalanine, the CDR3 covers 17 amino acids. Just the 51-base CDR3 DNA is kept, in frame starting at base 1.